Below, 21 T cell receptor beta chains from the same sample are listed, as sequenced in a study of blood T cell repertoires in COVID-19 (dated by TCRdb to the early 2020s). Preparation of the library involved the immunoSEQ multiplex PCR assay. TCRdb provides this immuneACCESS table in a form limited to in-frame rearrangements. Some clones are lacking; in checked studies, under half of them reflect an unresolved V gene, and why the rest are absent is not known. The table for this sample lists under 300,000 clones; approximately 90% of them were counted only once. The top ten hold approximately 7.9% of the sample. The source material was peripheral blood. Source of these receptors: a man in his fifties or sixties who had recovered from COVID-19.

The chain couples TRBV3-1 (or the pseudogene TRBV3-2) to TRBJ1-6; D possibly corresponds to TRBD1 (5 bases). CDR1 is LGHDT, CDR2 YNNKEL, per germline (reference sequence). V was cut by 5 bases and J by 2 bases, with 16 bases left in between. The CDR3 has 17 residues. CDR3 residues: CASSVAGRGPYNSPLHF. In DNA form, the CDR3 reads TGTGCCAGCAGCGTAGCAGGGAGGGGCCCCTATAATTCACCCCTCCACTTT.

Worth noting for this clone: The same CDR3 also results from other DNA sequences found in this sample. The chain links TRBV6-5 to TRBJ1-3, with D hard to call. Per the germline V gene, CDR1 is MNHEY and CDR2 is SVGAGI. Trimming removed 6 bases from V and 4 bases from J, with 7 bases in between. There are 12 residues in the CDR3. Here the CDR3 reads CASRTGGNTIYF. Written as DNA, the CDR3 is TGTGCCAGCAGGACGGGGGGAAACACCATATATTTT.

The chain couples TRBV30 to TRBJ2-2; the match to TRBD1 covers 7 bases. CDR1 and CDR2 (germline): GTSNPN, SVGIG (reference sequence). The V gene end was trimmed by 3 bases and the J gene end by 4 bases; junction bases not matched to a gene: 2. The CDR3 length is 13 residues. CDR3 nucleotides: TGTGCCTGGAGACAGGGGTCCACCGGGGAGCTGTTTTTT. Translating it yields CAWRQGSTGELFF.

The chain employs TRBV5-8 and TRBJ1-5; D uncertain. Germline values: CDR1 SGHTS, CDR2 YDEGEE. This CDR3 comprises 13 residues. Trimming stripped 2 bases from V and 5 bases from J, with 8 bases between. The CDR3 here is CASSLHRDQPQHF. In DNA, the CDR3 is TGTGCCAGCAGCTTACACAGAGATCAGCCCCAGCATTTT.

CDR3 amino acids: CASRGLAGIVDTQYF. The CDR3 bases are TGTGCCAGCAGAGGACTAGCGGGCATTGTAGATACGCAGTATTTT. This rearrangement joins TRBV27 to TRBJ2-3; 11 bases line up with TRBD2. The CDR3 runs to 15 residues. J was trimmed by 5 bases and V by 6 bases; bases with no gene match: 7. The germline CDR1 and CDR2 sequences are MNHEY and SMNVEV (reference sequence).

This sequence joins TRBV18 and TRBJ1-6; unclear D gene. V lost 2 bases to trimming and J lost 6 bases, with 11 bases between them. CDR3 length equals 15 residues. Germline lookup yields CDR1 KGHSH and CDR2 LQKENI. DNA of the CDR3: TGTGCCAGCTCACCAGAAGGACTGGGTAATTCACCCCTCCACTTT. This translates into CASSPEGLGNSPLHF.

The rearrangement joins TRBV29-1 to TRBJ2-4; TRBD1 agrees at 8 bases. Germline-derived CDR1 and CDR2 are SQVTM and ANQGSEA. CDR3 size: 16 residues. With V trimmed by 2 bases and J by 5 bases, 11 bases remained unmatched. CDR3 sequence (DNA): TGCAGCGTTGAAAGCCGGACAGGGCCTGACGAAAACATTCAGTACTTC. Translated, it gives CSVESRTGPDENIQYF.

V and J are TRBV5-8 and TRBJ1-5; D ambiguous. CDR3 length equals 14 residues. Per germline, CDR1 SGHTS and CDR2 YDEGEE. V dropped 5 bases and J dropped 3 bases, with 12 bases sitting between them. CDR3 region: CASSPRQYNQPQHF. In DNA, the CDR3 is TGTGCCAGCAGTCCCCGACAATACAATCAGCCCCAGCATTTT.

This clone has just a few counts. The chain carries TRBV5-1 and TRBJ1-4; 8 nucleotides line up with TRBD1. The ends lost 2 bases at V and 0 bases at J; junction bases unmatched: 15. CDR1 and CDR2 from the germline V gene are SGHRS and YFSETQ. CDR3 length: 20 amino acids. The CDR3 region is CASSLGVRGRGQTTNEKLFF. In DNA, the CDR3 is TGCGCCAGCAGCTTAGGTGTAAGGGGCAGGGGGCAGACAACTAATGAAAAACTGTTTTTT.

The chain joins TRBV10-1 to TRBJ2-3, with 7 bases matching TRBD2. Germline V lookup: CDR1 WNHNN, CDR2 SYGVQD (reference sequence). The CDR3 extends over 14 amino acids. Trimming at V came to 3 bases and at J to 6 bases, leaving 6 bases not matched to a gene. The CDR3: CASSESSGADTQYF. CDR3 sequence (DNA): TGCGCCAGCAGTGAATCAAGCGGGGCTGATACGCAGTATTTT.

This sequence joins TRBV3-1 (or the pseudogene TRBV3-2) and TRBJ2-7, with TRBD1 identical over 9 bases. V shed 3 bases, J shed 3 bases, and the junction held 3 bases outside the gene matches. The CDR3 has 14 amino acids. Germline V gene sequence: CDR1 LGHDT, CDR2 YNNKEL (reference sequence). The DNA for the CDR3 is TGTGCCAGCAGCCACACAGGGGGCGACTACGAGCAGTACTTC. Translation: CASSHTGGDYEQYF.

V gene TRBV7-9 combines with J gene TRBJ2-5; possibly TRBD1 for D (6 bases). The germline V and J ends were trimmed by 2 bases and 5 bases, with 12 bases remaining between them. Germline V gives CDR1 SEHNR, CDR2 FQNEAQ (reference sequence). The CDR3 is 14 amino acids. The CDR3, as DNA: TGTGCCAGCAGCTTACCCACAGGGTCGGAGACCCAGTACTTC. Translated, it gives CASSLPTGSETQYF.

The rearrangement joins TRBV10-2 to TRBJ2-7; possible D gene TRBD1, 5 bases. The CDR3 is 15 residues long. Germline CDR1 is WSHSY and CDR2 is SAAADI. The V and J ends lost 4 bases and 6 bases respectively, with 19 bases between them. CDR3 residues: CASSVDKLGATEQYV. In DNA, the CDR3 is TGCGCCAGCAGTGTGGACAAATTGGGCGCTACCGAGCAGTACGTC.

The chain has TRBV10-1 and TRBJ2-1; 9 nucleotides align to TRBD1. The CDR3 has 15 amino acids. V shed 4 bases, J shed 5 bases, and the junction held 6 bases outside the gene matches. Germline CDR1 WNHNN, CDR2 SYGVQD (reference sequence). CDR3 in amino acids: CASSGGQGDHNEQFF. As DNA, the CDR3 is TGCGCCAGCAGTGGGGGACAGGGAGATCACAATGAGCAGTTCTTC.

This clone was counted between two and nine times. Here the CDR3 DNA reads TGTGCCACCCAAGGGAGGGACAACACTGAAGCTTTCTTT. Translation gives CATQGRDNTEAFF. The rearrangement joins TRBV24-1 to TRBJ1-1; tentative D call: TRBD1 (5 bases). The V end was cut by 9 bases, the J end by 2 bases, with 12 bases between. The germline CDR1 and CDR2 sequences are KGHDR and SFDVKD. The CDR3 is 13 residues long.

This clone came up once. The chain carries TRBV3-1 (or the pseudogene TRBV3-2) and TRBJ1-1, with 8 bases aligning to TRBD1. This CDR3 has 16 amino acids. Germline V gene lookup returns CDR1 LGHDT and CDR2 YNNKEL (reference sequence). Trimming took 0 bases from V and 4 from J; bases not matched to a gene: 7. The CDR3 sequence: CASSQDPTGVGTEAFF. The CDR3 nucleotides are TGTGCCAGCAGCCAAGACCCGACAGGGGTGGGCACTGAAGCTTTCTTT.

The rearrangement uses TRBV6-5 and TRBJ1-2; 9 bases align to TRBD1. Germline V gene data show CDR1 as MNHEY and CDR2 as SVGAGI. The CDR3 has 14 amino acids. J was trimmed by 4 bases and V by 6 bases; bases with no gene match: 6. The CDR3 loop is CASRDDRGGYGYTF. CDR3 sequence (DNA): TGTGCCAGCAGGGACGACAGGGGGGGCTATGGCTACACCTTC.

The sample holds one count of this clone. The CDR3, as DNA: TGTGCCAGCAGCCTAATAACGGGGAACACCATATATTTT. It is translated as CASSLITGNTIYF. The rearrangement links TRBV5-5 to TRBJ1-3, with unresolved D. The CDR3 has 13 residues. Germline values: CDR1 SGHKS, CDR2 YYEKEE (reference sequence). V was trimmed by 4 bases and J by 7 bases, leaving 12 bases between them.

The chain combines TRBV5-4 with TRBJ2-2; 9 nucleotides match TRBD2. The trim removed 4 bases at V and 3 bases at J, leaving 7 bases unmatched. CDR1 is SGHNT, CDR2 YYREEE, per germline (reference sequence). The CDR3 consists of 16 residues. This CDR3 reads CASSPPSGEYTGELFF. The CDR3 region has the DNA TGTGCCAGCAGCCCGCCTAGCGGGGAGTACACCGGGGAGCTGTTTTTT. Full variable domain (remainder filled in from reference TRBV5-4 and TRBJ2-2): ETGVTQSPTHLIKTRGQQVTLRCSSQSGHNTVSWYQQALGQGPQFIFQYYREEENGRGNFPPRFSGLQFPNYSSELNVNALELDDSALYLCASSPPSGEYTGELFFGEGSRLTVL.

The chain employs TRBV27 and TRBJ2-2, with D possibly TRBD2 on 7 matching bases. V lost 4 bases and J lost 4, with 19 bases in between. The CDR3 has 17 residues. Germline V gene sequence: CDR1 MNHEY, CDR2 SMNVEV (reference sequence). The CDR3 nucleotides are TGTGCCAGCAGTTCAAAGGCCGGGGGGCGCAGCACCGGGGAGCTGTTTTTT. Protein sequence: CASSSKAGGRSTGELFF.

Here the CDR3 DNA reads TGTGCTAGTGGTTTGCCAACGGGACAGGTTGGCGAGACCCAGTACTTC. Protein sequence: CASGLPTGQVGETQYF. The chain combines TRBV12-5 with TRBJ2-5; TRBD1 matches at 8 bases. The CDR3 spans 16 residues. V was clipped by 2 bases and J by 5 bases; unmatched bases: 10. Germline V gene data show CDR1 as LGHNT and CDR2 as FRNRAP.